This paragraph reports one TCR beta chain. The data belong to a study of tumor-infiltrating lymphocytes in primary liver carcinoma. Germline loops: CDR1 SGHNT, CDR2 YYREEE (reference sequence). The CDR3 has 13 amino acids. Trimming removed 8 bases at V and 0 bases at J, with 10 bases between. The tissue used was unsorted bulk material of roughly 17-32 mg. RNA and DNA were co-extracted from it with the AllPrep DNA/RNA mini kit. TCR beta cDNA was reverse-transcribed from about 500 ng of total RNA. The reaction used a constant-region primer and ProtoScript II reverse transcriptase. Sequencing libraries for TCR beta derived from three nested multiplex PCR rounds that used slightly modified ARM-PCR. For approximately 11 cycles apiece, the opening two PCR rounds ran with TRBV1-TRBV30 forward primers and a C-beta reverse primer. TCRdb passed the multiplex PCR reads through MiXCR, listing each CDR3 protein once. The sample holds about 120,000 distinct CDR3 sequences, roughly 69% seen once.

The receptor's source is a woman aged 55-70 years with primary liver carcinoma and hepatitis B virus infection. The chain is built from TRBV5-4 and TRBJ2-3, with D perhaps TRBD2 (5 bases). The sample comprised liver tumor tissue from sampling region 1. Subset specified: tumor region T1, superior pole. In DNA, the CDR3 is TGTGCCAGTATCGGGATTAGCACAGATACGCAGTATTTT. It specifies CASIGISTDTQYF.